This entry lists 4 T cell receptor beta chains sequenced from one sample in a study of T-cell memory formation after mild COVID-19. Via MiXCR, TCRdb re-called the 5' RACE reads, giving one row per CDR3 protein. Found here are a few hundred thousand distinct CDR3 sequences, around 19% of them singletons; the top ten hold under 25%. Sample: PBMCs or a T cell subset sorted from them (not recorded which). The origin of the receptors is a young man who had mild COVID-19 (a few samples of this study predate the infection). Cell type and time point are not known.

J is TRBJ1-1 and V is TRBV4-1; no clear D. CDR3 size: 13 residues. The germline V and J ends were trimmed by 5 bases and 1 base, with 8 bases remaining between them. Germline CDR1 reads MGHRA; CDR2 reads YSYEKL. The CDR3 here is CASSVLRNTEAFF. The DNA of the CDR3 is TGCGCCAGCAGCGTCCTTCGGAACACTGAAGCTTTCTTT.

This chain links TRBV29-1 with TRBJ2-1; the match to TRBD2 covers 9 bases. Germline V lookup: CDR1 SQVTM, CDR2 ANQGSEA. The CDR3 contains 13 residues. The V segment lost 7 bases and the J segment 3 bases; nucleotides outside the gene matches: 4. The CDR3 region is CSGRLADYNEQFF. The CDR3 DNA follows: TGCAGCGGCCGACTAGCGGACTACAATGAGCAGTTCTTC.

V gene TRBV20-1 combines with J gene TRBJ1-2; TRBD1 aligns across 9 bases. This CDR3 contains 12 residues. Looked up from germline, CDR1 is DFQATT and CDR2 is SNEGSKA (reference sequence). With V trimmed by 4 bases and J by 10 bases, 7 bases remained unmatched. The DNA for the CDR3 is TGCAGTGCTATAGGGGACAGGGTATCCTACACCTTC. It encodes CSAIGDRVSYTF.

The CDR3 sequence is CASSTSGVPYEQYF. In DNA form, the CDR3 reads TGTGCCAGCAGCACCAGCGGGGTACCCTACGAGCAGTACTTC. The V and J genes are TRBV7-3 and TRBJ2-7, with 7 nucleotides matching TRBD2. Trimming at V came to 5 bases and at J to 2 bases, leaving 6 bases not matched to a gene. The CDR3 is 14 amino acids. Germline lookup yields CDR1 SGHTA and CDR2 FQGTGA.